The 10 T cell receptor beta chains below come from one sample, sequenced in a study of control samples from healthy donors and cancer patients. The repertoire was sequenced with immunoSEQ multiplex PCR; TCRdb's copy has only in-frame clones and lacks some. The sample yields 2,700 or so clones, approximately 84% seen once. Sequenced sample: formalin-fixed, paraffin-embedded tissue. The receptors were sampled from a male donor with melanoma.

CDR3 nucleotide sequence: TGTGCCAGCAGCTTCTCTAGCTCTCGCAATGAGCAGTTCTTC. Translated, it gives CASSFSSSRNEQFF. This chain links TRBV7-2 with TRBJ2-1, with D possibly TRBD2 on 5 matching bases. Germline CDR1 and CDR2: SGHTA and FQGNSA. Deletions cut 3 bases from V and 6 bases from J, with 12 bases between. This CDR3 has 14 amino acids.

This chain uses TRBV2 with TRBJ1-2; TRBD1 matches at 9 bases. This CDR3 contains 12 residues. Germline-derived CDR1 and CDR2 are SNHLY and FYNNEI. V shed 4 bases and J 8 bases; nucleotides not matched to a gene: 2. The CDR3, as DNA: TGTGCCAGCAGTGGGACAGGGGACGGCTACACCTTC. Translated: CASSGTGDGYTF.

The chain joins TRBV10-1 to TRBJ2-7, with 7 bases lining up with TRBD1. After removal of 1 base from V and 10 bases from J, the junction contained 7 bases not matched to a gene. Per germline, CDR1 WNHNN and CDR2 SYGVQD (reference sequence). This CDR3 contains 13 residues. The CDR3 region has the DNA TGCGCCAGCAGTGAGTACAGGGGCTCCCCTCAGTACTTC. Its protein product is CASSEYRGSPQYF.

The rearrangement links TRBV27 to TRBJ1-2; 10 bases align to TRBD1. The CDR3 contains 13 residues. Germline assignment: CDR1 MNHEY and CDR2 SMNVEV (reference sequence). After removal of 5 bases from V and 6 bases from J, the junction contained 3 bases not matched to a gene. The CDR3 reads CASSRQGAHGYTF. The CDR3 DNA is TGTGCCAGCAGTAGACAGGGGGCCCATGGCTACACCTTC.

V is TRBV27 and J is TRBJ2-1; 8 positions match TRBD2. This CDR3 contains 15 residues. Trimming removed 0 bases from V and 9 bases from J; junction bases left unmatched: 7. Per germline, CDR1 MNHEY and CDR2 SMNVEV (reference sequence). CDR3 sequence (DNA): TGTGCCAGCAGTTTATCGAGTAGCAGCGGGGGTGAGCAGTTCTTC. Protein product: CASSLSSSSGGEQFF.

The DNA for the CDR3 is TGTGCCAGCAGCCAAGCGGTACAGCGCCAAAGACTTAGCACAGATACGCAGTATTTT. Its translation is CASSQAVQRQRLSTDTQYF. The chain links TRBV4-2 to TRBJ2-3; D gene ambiguous. Germline CDR1 and CDR2: LGHNA and YNFKEQ. Between the trimmed V and J ends, which lost 1 base and 0 bases, there was a span of 20 bases. The CDR3 consists of 19 residues.

This clone was seen a single time. One junction end disagrees with the germline gene, perhaps due to a read error. The V and J genes are TRBV2 and TRBJ2-1; tentatively, D is TRBD1 (6 bases). The CDR3 has 13 residues. Germline loops: CDR1 SNHLY, CDR2 FYNNEI. CDR3 coding DNA: TGTGCCAGCAGAGAGTACGGGACATGGGAGCGGTTCTTC. Its protein is CASREYGTWERFF.

V usage is TRBV2 and J usage is TRBJ2-7; 7 bases are a match to TRBD1. V shed 4 bases and J 2 bases; nucleotides not matched to a gene: 5. This CDR3 contains 14 residues. Germline CDR1 and CDR2: SNHLY and FYNNEI. CDR3 protein: CASSGQGKPYEQYF. The CDR3 DNA sequence: TGTGCCAGCAGTGGACAGGGAAAACCCTACGAGCAGTACTTC.

The chain carries TRBV18 and TRBJ2-5, with 11 nucleotides matching TRBD1. Trimming took 6 bases from V and 2 from J; bases not matched to a gene: 8. The germline gives CDR1 KGHSH, CDR2 LQKENI. The CDR3 length is 16 residues. CDR3 sequence reads: CASSLGQGVGQETQYF. The CDR3 DNA follows: TGTGCCAGCTCCCTGGGACAGGGGGTCGGGCAAGAGACCCAGTACTTC.

The J gene is TRBJ2-1, the V gene TRBV15, with 9 bases aligning to TRBD2. V lost 1 base to trimming and J lost 5 bases; unmatched junction nucleotides: 3. The length of the CDR3 is 15 residues. Germline V gene lookup returns CDR1 LNHNV and CDR2 YYDKDF (reference sequence). CDR3: CATSRGLAGNNEQFF. CDR3 DNA sequence: TGTGCCACCAGCAGAGGCCTAGCGGGGAACAATGAGCAGTTCTTC.